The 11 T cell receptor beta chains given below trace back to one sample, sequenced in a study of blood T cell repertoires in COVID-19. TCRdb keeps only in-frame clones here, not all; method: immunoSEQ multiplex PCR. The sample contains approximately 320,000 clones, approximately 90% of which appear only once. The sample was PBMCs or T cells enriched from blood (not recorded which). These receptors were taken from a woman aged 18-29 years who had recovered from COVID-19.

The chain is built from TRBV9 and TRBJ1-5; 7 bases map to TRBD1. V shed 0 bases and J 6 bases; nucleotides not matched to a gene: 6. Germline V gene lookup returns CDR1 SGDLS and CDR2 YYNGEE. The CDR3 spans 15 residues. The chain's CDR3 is CASSVGRGPGQPQHF. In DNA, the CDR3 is TGTGCCAGCAGCGTAGGGAGGGGGCCCGGTCAGCCCCAGCATTTT.

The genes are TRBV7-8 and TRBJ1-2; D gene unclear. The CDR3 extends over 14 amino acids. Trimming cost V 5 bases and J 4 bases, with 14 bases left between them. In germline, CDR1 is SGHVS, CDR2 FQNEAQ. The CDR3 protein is CASSREGRGYGYTF. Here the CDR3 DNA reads TGTGCCAGCAGCCGAGAGGGTCGGGGCTATGGCTACACCTTC.

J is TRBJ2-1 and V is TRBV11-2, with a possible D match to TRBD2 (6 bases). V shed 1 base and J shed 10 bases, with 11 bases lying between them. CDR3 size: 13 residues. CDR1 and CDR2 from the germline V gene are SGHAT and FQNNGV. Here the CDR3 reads CASSLGGLFEQFF. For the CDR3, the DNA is TGTGCCAGCAGCTTAGGGGGACTCTTCGAGCAGTTCTTC.

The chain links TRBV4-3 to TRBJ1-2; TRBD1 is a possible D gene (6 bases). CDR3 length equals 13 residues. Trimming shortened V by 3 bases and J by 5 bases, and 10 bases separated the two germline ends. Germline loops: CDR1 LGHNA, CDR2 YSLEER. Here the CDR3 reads CASSHPGEYGYTF. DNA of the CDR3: TGCGCCAGCAGCCACCCAGGGGAGTATGGCTACACCTTC.

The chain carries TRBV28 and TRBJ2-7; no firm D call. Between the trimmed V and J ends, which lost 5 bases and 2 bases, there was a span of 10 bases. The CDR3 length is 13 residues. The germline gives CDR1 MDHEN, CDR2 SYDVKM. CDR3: CASSTRHAYEQYF. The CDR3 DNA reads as TGTGCCAGCAGTACCCGACACGCCTACGAGCAGTACTTC.

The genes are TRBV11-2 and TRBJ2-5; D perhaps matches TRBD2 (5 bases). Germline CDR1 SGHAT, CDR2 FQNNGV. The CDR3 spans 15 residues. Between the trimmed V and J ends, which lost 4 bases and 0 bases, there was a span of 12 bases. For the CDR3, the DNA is TGTGCCAGCAGCTATCAACCGGGAAACCAAGAGACCCAGTACTTC. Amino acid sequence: CASSYQPGNQETQYF.

The CDR3 coding sequence is TGTGCCAGCAGCCGGATTGACAGGGGGCTTTCACGCAATGAGCAGTTCTTC. This translates into CASSRIDRGLSRNEQFF. The chain joins TRBV11-2 to TRBJ2-1, with 10 bases lining up with TRBD1. The CDR3 loop spans 17 amino acids. CDR1 is SGHAT, CDR2 FQNNGV, per germline. Trimming cost V 5 bases and J 6 bases; bases outside gene matches: 13.

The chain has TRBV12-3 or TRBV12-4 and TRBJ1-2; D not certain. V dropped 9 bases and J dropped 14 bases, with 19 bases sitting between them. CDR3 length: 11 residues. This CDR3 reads CASMAQVGGTF. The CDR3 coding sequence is TGTGCCAGTATGGCCCAAGTCGGAGGGACCTTC.

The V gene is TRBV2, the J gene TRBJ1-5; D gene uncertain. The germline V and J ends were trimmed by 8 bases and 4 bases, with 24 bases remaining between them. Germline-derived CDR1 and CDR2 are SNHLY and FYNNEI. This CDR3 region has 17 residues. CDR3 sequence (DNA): TGTGCCAGCGGTCGAGGAGAGGGAAGTTTTGTAAATCAGCCCCAGCATTTT. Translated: CASGRGEGSFVNQPQHF.

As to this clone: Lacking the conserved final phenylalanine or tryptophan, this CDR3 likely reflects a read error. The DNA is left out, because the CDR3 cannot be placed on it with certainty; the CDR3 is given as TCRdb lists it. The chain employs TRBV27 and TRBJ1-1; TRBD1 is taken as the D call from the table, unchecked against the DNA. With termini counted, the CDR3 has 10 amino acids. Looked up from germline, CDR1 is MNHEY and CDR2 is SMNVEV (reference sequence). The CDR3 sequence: CASTLPDRAA.

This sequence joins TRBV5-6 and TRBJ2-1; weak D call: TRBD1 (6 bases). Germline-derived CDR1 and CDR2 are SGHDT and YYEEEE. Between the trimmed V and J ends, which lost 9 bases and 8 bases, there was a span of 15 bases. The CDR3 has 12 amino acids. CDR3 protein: CATSGVLHEQFF. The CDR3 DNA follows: TGTGCCACATCAGGGGTGTTGCATGAGCAGTTCTTC.